These 23 T cell receptor beta chains originate from one sample sequenced in a study of T cell repertoires in cytomegalovirus infection. These receptors have no identified antigens. TCRdb redid the calling of the reads with MiXCR, one entry per CDR3 protein. The sample holds fewer than 70,000 distinct CDR3 sequences, about 26% seen once. Sequencing was performed on CD8+ T cells from cultured PBMCs, taken from culture after CMV antigen stimulation. Receptors originate from a human donor in good health (CMV status not recorded). Some clones in this sample may be carry-over from other donors' samples.

The chain uses TRBV27 and TRBJ1-4; D perhaps matches TRBD1 (6 bases). Trimming removed 5 bases at V and 7 bases at J, with 11 bases between. The CDR3 has 13 residues. Per the germline V gene, CDR1 is MNHEY and CDR2 is SMNVEV (reference sequence). The CDR3 DNA is TGTGCCAGCAGTCGGGGGCGGGGTGAAAAACTGTTTTTT. Translating gives CASSRGRGEKLFF.

A single count supports this clonotype. This chain joins TRBV6-8 and TRBJ2-7, with a weak D call TRBD1 (6 bases). V lost 0 bases and J lost 9, with 18 bases in between. CDR3 length equals 15 residues. Germline assignment: CDR1 MNHGY and CDR2 SAAAGT. The CDR3 DNA is TGTGCCAGCAGTTACTCCGAAGGGGGTGGTGAATCGCAGTACTTC. The encoded protein is CASSYSEGGGESQYF.

The gene calls are TRBV27 and TRBJ2-7; no clear D gene. CDR3 length equals 11 residues. With 6 bases removed from V and 7 bases from J, the gap between germline ends came to 10 bases. CDR1 MNHEY and CDR2 SMNVEV come from the germline V gene (reference sequence). The CDR3 DNA reads TGTGCCAGCAGCTTCGGGCAAGAGCAGTACTTC. Translating it yields CASSFGQEQYF.

Many counts were recorded for this clonotype. The chain joins TRBV7-2 to TRBJ1-1; 8 bases align to TRBD1. V lost 6 bases, J lost 2 bases, and 8 bases stayed unmatched. Germline V gene sequence: CDR1 SGHTA, CDR2 FQGNSA. The CDR3 contains 15 residues. In DNA form, the CDR3 reads TGTGCCAGCAGGGACTACAGGGGGACCAACACTGAAGCTTTCTTT. This gives the protein CASRDYRGTNTEAFF. Based on the CDR3 plus reference TRBV7-2 and TRBJ1-1, the full variable domain is GAGVSQSPSNKVTEKGKDVELRCDPISGHTALYWYRQSLGQGLEFLIYFQGNSAPDKSGLPSDRFSAERTGGSVSTLTIQRTQQEDSAVYLCASRDYRGTNTEAFFGQGTRLTVV.

The V call is TRBV20-1, the J call TRBJ2-7, with D hard to call. Trimming removed 2 bases from V and 6 bases from J, with 11 bases in between. The CDR3 extends over 12 amino acids. Germline V gives CDR1 DFQATT, CDR2 SNEGSKA (reference sequence). CDR3 sequence: CSARRERVEQYF. The DNA of the CDR3 is TGCAGTGCTAGAAGAGAAAGGGTCGAGCAGTACTTC.

The V call is TRBV20-1, the J call TRBJ2-1; 9 bases are a match to TRBD2. V gave up 6 bases and J gave up 6 bases; unmatched junction bases: 12. Per germline, CDR1 DFQATT and CDR2 SNEGSKA (reference sequence). The CDR3 totals 15 residues. The CDR3 DNA reads TGCAGTGCAACTAAAGCGGGAGGTTTGTTCAATGAGCAGTTCTTC. The encoded protein is CSATKAGGLFNEQFF.

This clonotype has a handful of counts. The chain recombines TRBV19 with TRBJ1-5; D is uncertain. Per germline, CDR1 LNHDA and CDR2 SQIVND (reference sequence). Trimming took 9 bases from V and 0 from J, leaving 15 bases between them. This CDR3 is 15 amino acids long. For the CDR3, the DNA is TGTGCCAGCTCCGAGGGAGCTCATAGCAATCAGCCCCAGCATTTT. Encoded protein: CASSEGAHSNQPQHF.

This clonotype was observed at least ten times. The gene calls are TRBV28 and TRBJ2-2; 9 bases agree with TRBD1. Germline values: CDR1 MDHEN, CDR2 SYDVKM. The CDR3 has 14 residues. After removal of 6 bases from V and 6 bases from J, the junction contained 5 bases not matched to a gene. CDR3 loop: CASRSGTGPGELFF. In nucleotides, the CDR3 is TGTGCCAGCAGATCGGGGACAGGGCCCGGGGAGCTGTTTTTT.

This clonotype has more than one count but fewer than ten. V gene TRBV6-6 combines with J gene TRBJ1-2; the match to TRBD1 covers 7 bases. Trimming took 4 bases from V and 5 from J; bases not matched to a gene: 13. The CDR3 totals 16 residues. Germline V CDR1 and CDR2: MNHNY, SVGAGI (reference sequence). The chain's CDR3 is CASSFQNPGTAYGYTF. The DNA of the CDR3 is TGTGCCAGCAGTTTTCAAAATCCCGGGACAGCATATGGCTACACCTTC.

This clonotype appeared many times. The chain is built from TRBV7-9 and TRBJ1-4; tentatively, D is TRBD1 (6 bases). V gave up 4 bases and J gave up 8 bases, with 17 bases separating them. This CDR3 spans 15 amino acids. From germline, CDR1 is SEHNR and CDR2 FQNEAQ (reference sequence). CDR3 loop: CASSSPVERGEKLFF. The CDR3 DNA reads TGTGCCAGCAGCTCCCCCGTTGAGAGGGGGGAAAAACTGTTTTTT.

This clonotype was observed a few times. The chain carries TRBV11-2 and TRBJ1-4; TRBD1 matches at 7 bases. This CDR3 spans 14 amino acids. The V gene's germline CDR1 is SGHAT and CDR2 FQNNGV. The junction had 6 bases not matched to a gene; V was cut back by 3 bases and J by 8 bases. For the CDR3, the DNA is TGTGCCAGCAGCTTTAATCCAGGGGGAGAAAAACTGTTTTTT. It encodes CASSFNPGGEKLFF.

The chain couples TRBV19 to TRBJ1-1; 7 bases line up with TRBD1. The CDR3 has 13 residues. CDR1 is LNHDA and CDR2 is SQIVND in the germline V gene (reference sequence). V lost 9 bases and J lost 0; bases outside the gene matches: 4. Here the CDR3 reads CASDTGVNTEAFF. CDR3 sequence (DNA): TGTGCCAGCGACACAGGGGTGAACACTGAAGCTTTCTTT.

About this clonotype itself: Being one base from a much bigger clone, this may be a read error. The chain combines TRBV7-2 with TRBJ1-1, with 10 bases lining up with TRBD1. This CDR3 comprises 17 residues. CDR1 and CDR2 (germline): SGHTA, FQGNSA. Here the CDR3 reads CASSLAGTGVMNIEAFF. CDR3 in DNA: TGTGCCAGCAGCTTAGCAGGGACAGGGGTCATGAACATTGAAGCTTTCTTT.

The chain carries TRBV6-2 or TRBV6-3 and TRBJ2-7, with 13 positions matching TRBD2. Per the germline V gene, CDR1 is MNHEY and CDR2 is SVGEGT. J was trimmed by 7 bases and V by 1 base; bases with no gene match: 10. This CDR3 comprises 17 residues. The CDR3, as DNA: TGTGCCAGCAGTTACTTACTAGCGGGAGGGACCACTCGGGAGCAGTACTTC. Translating gives CASSYLLAGGTTREQYF.

This clonotype was seen many times. V and J are TRBV7-2 and TRBJ2-1; 12 bases fit TRBD2. V lost 5 bases to trimming and J lost 2 bases; unmatched junction nucleotides: 1. Germline lookup yields CDR1 SGHTA and CDR2 FQGNSA. The CDR3 runs to 15 residues. The CDR3 is CASSRTSGAYNEQFF. The CDR3 coding sequence is TGTGCCAGCAGCCGGACTAGCGGGGCCTACAATGAGCAGTTCTTC.

The J gene is TRBJ1-1, the V gene TRBV12-3 or TRBV12-4, with D uncertain. The length of the CDR3 is 12 residues. The V and J ends lost 2 bases and 7 bases respectively, with 8 bases between them. CDR3 coding DNA: TGTGCCAGCAGTTTAACCGCTAGTGAAGCTTTCTTT. Its protein is CASSLTASEAFF.

This clonotype was seen a handful of times. The gene calls are TRBV12-3 or TRBV12-4 and TRBJ2-1; D may match TRBD1 or TRBD2 (5 bases each). This CDR3 region has 16 residues. Trimming left V 7 bases short and J 6 bases short, with 22 bases between. CDR3 DNA: TGTGCCAGCAACCTCCGGGACGGAGGACCATTCAATGAGCAGTTCTTC. Its translation: CASNLRDGGPFNEQFF.

The J gene is TRBJ2-2, the V gene TRBV12-3 or TRBV12-4, with D possibly being TRBD1 (6 bases). V was clipped by 2 bases and J by 9 bases, with 13 bases between them. This CDR3 spans 14 amino acids. The CDR3, as DNA: TGTGCCAGCAGTTTACTAACAGGGATCAGGGAGCTGTTTTTT. It encodes CASSLLTGIRELFF.

Only one count was recorded for this clonotype. The genes are TRBV5-1 and TRBJ2-7; D gene unclear. The V and J ends lost 2 bases and 2 bases respectively, with 8 bases between them. CDR1 SGHRS and CDR2 YFSETQ come from the germline V gene. The CDR3 contains 13 residues. This chain's CDR3 is CASSLSGTYEQYF. The CDR3 region has the DNA TGCGCCAGCAGCTTATCCGGTACCTACGAGCAGTACTTC.

The sample holds many counts of this clonotype. The chain is built from TRBV5-8 and TRBJ1-6; tentative D call: TRBD1 (6 bases). The V end was cut by 1 base, the J end by 9 bases, with 14 bases between. There are 15 residues in the CDR3. Germline V gene data show CDR1 as SGHTS and CDR2 as YDEGEE. The CDR3 protein is CASSLSGVLSSPLHF. The CDR3 DNA follows: TGTGCCAGCAGCTTGTCAGGGGTCCTCAGTTCACCCCTCCACTTT.

This chain joins TRBV12-3 or TRBV12-4 and TRBJ1-1; D gene uncertain. Deletions cut 1 base from V and 1 base from J, with 13 bases between. The CDR3 loop spans 16 amino acids. CDR3: CASSLVSPASNTEAFF. The CDR3 DNA reads as TGTGCCAGCAGTTTAGTCTCCCCGGCTTCGAACACTGAAGCTTTCTTT.

This clonotype was observed at least ten times. The chain carries TRBV7-8 and TRBJ2-7, with unresolved D. Germline V gene sequence: CDR1 SGHVS, CDR2 FQNEAQ. The CDR3 loop spans 11 amino acids. V shed 5 bases and J shed 8 bases, with 10 bases lying between them. The CDR3 spells CASSVPGQQYF. The CDR3 DNA reads TGTGCCAGCAGCGTTCCCGGGCAGCAGTACTTC.

There are a few counts of this clonotype. This chain uses TRBV28 with TRBJ2-2, with D perhaps given as TRBD1 or TRBD2 (5 bases each). Per the germline V gene, CDR1 is MDHEN and CDR2 is SYDVKM. There are 13 residues in the CDR3. Between the trimmed V and J ends, which lost 3 bases and 7 bases, there was a span of 9 bases. CDR3 sequence (DNA): TGTGCCAGCAGTTTTGGGGGTAACGGGGAGCTGTTTTTT. Translated: CASSFGGNGELFF.